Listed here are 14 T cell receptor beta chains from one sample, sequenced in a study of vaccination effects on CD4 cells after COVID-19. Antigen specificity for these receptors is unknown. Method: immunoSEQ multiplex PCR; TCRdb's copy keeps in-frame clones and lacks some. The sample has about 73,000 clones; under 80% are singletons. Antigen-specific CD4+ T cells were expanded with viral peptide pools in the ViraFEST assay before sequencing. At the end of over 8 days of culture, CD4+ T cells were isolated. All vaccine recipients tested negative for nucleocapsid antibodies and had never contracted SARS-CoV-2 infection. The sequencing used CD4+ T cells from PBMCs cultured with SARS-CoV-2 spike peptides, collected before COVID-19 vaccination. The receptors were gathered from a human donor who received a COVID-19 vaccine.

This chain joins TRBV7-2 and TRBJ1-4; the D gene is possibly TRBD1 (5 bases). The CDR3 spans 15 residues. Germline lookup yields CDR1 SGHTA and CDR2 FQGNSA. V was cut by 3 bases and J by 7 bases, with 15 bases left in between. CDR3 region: CASSFPQGGFEKLFF. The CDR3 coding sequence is TGTGCCAGCAGCTTTCCCCAGGGCGGCTTTGAAAAACTGTTTTTT.

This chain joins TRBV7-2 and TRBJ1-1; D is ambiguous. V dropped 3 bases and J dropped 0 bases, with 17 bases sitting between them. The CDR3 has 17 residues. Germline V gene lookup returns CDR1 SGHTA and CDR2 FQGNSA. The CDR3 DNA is TGTGCCAGCAGCTTCCTGAGGGCAGAGACCATGAACACTGAAGCTTTCTTT. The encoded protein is CASSFLRAETMNTEAFF.

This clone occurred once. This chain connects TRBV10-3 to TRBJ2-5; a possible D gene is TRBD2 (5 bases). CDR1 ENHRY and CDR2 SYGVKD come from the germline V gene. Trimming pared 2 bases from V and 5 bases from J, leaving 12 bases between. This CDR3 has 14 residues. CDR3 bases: TGTGCCATCAGTGAGGGCCTAGCCGGTGAGACCCAGTACTTC. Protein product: CAISEGLAGETQYF.

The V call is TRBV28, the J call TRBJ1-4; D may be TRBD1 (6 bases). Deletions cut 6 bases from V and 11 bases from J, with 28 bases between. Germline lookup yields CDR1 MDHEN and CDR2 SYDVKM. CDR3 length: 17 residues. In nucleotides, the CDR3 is TGTGCCAGCAGAAAATACCACCACGGACAGTTCATCAGGAAACTGTTTTTT. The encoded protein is CASRKYHHGQFIRKLFF.

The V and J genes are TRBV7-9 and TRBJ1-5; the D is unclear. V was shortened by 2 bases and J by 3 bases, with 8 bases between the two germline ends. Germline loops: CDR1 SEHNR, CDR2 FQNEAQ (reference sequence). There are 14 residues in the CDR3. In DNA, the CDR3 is TGTGCCAGCAGCTTATCCGGGGTCAATCAGCCCCAGCATTTT. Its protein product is CASSLSGVNQPQHF.

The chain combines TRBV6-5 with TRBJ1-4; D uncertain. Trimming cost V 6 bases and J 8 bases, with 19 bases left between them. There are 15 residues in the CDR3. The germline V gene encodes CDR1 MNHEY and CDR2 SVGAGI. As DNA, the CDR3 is TGTGCCAGCAGCCTATCGGCCGTTCGGCCCGAAAAACTGTTTTTT. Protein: CASSLSAVRPEKLFF.

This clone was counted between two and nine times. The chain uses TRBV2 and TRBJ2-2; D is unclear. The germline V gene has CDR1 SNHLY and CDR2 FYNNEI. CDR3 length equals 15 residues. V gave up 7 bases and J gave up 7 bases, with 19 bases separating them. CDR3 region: CASKLVVLTGGELFF. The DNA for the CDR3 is TGTGCCAGCAAGTTAGTCGTACTAACTGGCGGGGAGCTGTTTTTT. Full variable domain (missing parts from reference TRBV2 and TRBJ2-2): EPEVTQTPSHQVTQMGQEVILRCVPISNHLYFYWYRQILGQKVEFLVSFYNNEISEKSEIFDDQFSVERPDGSNFTLKIRSTKLEDSAMYFCASKLVVLTGGELFFGEGSRLTVL.

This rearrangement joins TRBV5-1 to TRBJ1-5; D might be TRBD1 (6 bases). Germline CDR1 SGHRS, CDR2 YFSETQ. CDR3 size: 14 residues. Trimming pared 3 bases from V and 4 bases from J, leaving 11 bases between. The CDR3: CASSSGDGNQPQHF. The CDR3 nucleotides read TGCGCCAGCAGCTCAGGGGATGGAAATCAGCCCCAGCATTTT.

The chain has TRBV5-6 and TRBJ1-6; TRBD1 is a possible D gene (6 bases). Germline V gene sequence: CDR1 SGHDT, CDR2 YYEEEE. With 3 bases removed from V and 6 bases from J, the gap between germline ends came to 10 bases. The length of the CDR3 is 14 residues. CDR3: CASSSQGSNSPLHF. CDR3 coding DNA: TGTGCCAGCAGCTCACAGGGATCTAATTCACCCCTCCACTTT.

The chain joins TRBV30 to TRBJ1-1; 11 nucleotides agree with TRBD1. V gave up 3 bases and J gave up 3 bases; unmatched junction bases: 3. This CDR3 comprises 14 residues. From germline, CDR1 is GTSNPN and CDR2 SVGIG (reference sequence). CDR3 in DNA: TGTGCCTGGAGGCTGGACAGGGGGCACACTGAAGCTTTCTTT. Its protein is CAWRLDRGHTEAFF.

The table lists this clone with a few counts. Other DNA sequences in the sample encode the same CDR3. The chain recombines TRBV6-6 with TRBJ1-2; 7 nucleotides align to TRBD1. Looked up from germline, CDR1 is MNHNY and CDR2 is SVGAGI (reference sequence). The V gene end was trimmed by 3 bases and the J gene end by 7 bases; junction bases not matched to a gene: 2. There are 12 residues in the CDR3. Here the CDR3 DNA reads TGTGCCAGCAGTTATTCAGGGGGTGGCTACACCTTC. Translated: CASSYSGGGYTF.

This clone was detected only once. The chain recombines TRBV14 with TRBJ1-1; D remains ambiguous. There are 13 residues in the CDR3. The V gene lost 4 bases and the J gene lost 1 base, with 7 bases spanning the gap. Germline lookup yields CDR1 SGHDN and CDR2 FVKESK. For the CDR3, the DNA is TGTGCCAGCAGCCGACTACAGAACACTGAAGCTTTCTTT. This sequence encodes CASSRLQNTEAFF.

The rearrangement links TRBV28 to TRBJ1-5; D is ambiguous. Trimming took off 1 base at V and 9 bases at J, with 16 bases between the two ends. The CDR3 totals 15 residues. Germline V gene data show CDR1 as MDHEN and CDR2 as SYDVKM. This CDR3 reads CASSLFLLGSSPQHF. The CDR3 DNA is TGTGCCAGCAGTTTATTTTTGTTGGGGTCATCGCCCCAGCATTTT.

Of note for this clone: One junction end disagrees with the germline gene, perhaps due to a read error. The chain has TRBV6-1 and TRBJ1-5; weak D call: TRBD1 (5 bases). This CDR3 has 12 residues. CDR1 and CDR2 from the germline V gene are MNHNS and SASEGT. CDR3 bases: TGTGCCAGCCGTGACAGATCGAAGCCCCAGCATTTT. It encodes CASRDRSKPQHF.